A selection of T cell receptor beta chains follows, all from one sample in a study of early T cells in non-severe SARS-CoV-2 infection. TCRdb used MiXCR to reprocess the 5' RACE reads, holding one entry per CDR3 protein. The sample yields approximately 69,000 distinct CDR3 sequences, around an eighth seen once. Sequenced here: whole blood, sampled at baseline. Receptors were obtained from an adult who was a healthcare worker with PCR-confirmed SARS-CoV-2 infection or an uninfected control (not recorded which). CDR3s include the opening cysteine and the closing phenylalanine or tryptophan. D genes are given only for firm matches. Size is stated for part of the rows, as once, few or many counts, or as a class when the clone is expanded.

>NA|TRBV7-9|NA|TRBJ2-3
TGTGCCAGCAGCTCCGGACGGATTACGCAGTATTTT
CASSSGRITQYF
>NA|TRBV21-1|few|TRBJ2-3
TGTGCCATCGTCATTGAGGTAGAGCCCGGGACAGGGCCCACAGATACGCAGTATTTT
CAIVIEVEPGTGPTDTQYF
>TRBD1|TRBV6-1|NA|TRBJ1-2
TGTGCCAGCAGTACTATGAGTAGGGGGCCCTATGGCTACACCTTC
CASSTMSRGPYGYTF
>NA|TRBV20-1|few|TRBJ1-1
TGCAGTGCTAGAAACCAGGGTACGAACACTGAAGCTTTCTTT
CSARNQGTNTEAFF
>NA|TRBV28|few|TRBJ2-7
TGTGCCAGCAGCCAGGGAGGCGAGCAGTACTTC
CASSQGGEQYF
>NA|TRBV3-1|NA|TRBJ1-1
TGTGCCAGCAGCCCGCGGACGAACACTGAAGCTTTCTTT
CASSPRTNTEAFF
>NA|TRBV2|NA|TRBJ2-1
TGTGCCAGCAGTGAATTAGGGACCGATGAGCAGTTCTTC
CASSELGTDEQFF
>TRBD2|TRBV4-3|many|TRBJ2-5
TGCGCCAGCAGCCTACAGGTGTCTAGCGGGGGGGCAGAGACCCAGTACTTC
CASSLQVSSGGAETQYF
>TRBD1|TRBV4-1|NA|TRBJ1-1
TGCGCCAGCAGCCCCGACCGGGACAGGTTTGGGGCTTTCTTT
CASSPDRDRFGAFF
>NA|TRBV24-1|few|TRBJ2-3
TGTGCCACCAGTGATCTTCGGGTGCAGTATTTT
CATSDLRVQYF
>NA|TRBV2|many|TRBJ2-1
TGTGCCAGCAGTATGAAGGCGGGTGAGCAGTTCTTC
CASSMKAGEQFF
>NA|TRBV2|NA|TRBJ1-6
TGTGCCAGCACCCCGGGCAGGACGTCCTATAATTCACCCCTCCACTTT
CASTPGRTSYNSPLHF
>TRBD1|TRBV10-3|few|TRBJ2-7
TGTGCCATTTCACAGGGGGCAAGGGACGAGCAGTACTTC
CAISQGARDEQYF
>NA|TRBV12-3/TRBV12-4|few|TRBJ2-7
TGTGCCAGCAGGATCAGGGTATCGGTATACGAGCAGTACTTC
CASRIRVSVYEQYF
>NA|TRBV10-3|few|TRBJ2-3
TGTGCCACCGGAGACCAGGGCCGGGCATCGGATACGCAGTATTTT
CATGDQGRASDTQYF
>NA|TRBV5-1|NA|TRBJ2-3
TGCGCCAGCAGCCCCCAGGGGTGGACAGATACGCAGTATTTT
CASSPQGWTDTQYF
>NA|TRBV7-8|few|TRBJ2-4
TGTGCCAGCAGCTTAGGTTATATAGACAGACTAGCCAAAAACATTCAGTACTTC
CASSLGYIDRLAKNIQYF
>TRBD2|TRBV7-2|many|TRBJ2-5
TGTGCCAGCAGCTTAGCCGGGGGGGCTTTAGAGACCCAGTACTTC
CASSLAGGALETQYF
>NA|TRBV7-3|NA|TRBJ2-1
TGTGCCAGCAGCCCCGACGGCGACTCCTACAATGAGCAGTTCTTC
CASSPDGDSYNEQFF
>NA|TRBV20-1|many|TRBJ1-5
TGCAGTGCTATTTCTGGGGCGGTCAATCAGCCCCAGCATTTT
CSAISGAVNQPQHF
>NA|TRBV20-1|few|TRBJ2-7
TGCAGTGCTAGCGACAGGTCCCCCTACGAGCAGTACTTC
CSASDRSPYEQYF
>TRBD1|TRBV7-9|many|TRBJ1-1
TGTGCCAGCAGCTTCCCAGTTTTGACAGGGGAAGCTTTCTTT
CASSFPVLTGEAFF
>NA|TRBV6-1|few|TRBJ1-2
TGTGCCAGCAGTGAAAGGGACGGCAGATATGGCTACACCTTC
CASSERDGRYGYTF
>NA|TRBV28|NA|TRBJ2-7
TGTGCCAGCAGTACCCGAGACAGGCGGAGCTTCTACGAGCAGTACTTC
CASSTRDRRSFYEQYF
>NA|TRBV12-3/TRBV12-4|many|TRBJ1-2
TGTGCCAGCAGGGAATATACTCCGGGCTACACCTTC
CASREYTPGYTF
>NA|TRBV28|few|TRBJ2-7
TGTGCCAGCAGGTGGGGGGGCACCTACGAGCAGTACTTC
CASRWGGTYEQYF
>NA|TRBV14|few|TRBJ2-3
TGTGCCAGCAGCCCCTTACAGAAGGCCACAGATACGCAGTATTTT
CASSPLQKATDTQYF
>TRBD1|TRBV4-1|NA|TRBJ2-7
TGCGCCAGCAGCCAAGCTGGGACAGGACCCTACGAGCAGTACTTC
CASSQAGTGPYEQYF
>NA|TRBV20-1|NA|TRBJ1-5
TGCAGTGCTGGGGACAACAATCAGCCCCAGCATTTT
CSAGDNNQPQHF
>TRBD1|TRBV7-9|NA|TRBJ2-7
TGTGCCAGCAGCCGAGGGGCATTCACGACAGGGGACCTCTACGAGCAGTACTTC
CASSRGAFTTGDLYEQYF
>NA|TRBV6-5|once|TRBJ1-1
TGTGCCAGCAGTTACTCGATGGGGGGCGAATGGCCTTTCTTT
CASSYSMGGEWPFF
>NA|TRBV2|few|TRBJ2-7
TGTGCCAGCAACCTCCGAGGGACCCTCGAGCAGTACTTC
CASNLRGTLEQYF
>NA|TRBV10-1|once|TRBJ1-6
TGCGCCAGCAGTGAGTCTGCAGGGAAGGGGTCCTATAATTCACCCCTCCACTTT
CASSESAGKGSYNSPLHF
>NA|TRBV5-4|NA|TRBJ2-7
TGTGCCAGCAGCCCCCCAACCTCCTACGAGCAGTACTTC
CASSPPTSYEQYF
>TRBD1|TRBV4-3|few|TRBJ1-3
TGCGCCAGCAGCCAAGATGCAGGGGGTAACTCTGGAAACACCATATATTTT
CASSQDAGGNSGNTIYF
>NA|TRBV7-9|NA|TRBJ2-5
TGTGCCAGCAGCTACGACGGACTAAGGCCAGCCCTCGTTGGGGGCTTC
CASSYDGLRPALVGGF
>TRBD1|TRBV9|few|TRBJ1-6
TGTGCCAGCACCCGGACAGGGGGCTCACCCCTCCACTTT
CASTRTGGSPLHF
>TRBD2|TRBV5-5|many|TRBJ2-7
TGTGCCAGCAGCCGCCGCTCCGGACTAGGGACCTACGAGCAGTACTTC
CASSRRSGLGTYEQYF
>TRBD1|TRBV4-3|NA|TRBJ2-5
TGCGCCAGCAGCCAAGGAACAGGGGTGGTAGAGACCCAGTACTTC
CASSQGTGVVETQYF
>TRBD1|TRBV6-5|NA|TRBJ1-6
TGTGCCAGCAGTCTAGGACAGGGATGGCCCCTCCACTTT
CASSLGQGWPLHF
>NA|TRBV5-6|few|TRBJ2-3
TGTGCCAGCAGACCTGACTCGCCCAACATGGATACGCAGTATTTT
CASRPDSPNMDTQYF
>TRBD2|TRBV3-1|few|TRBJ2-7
TGTGCCAGCAGCCAAGTTAGCGGGGCGCCCTACGAGCAGTACTTC
CASSQVSGAPYEQYF
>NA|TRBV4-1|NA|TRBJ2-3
TGCGCCAGCAGCCAAGACCAGGATACGCAGTATTTT
CASSQDQDTQYF
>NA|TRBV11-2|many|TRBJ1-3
TGTGCCAGCAGCGTACGACTGACGCACTCTGGAAACACCATATATTTT
CASSVRLTHSGNTIYF
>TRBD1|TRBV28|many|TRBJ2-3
TGTGCCAGCTGGGACAGGTTAAATACGCAGTATTTT
CASWDRLNTQYF
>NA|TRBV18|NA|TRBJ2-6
TGTGCCAGCTCACCTCCTATTTCTGGGGCCAACGTCCTGACTTTC
CASSPPISGANVLTF
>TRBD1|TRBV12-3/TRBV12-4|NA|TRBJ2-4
TGTGCCAGCAGTCCCCGACAGGGGCAGGGGAACATTCAGTACTTC
CASSPRQGQGNIQYF
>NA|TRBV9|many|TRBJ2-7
TGTGCCAGCAGCCCGGGGCCCTACGAGCAGTACTTC
CASSPGPYEQYF
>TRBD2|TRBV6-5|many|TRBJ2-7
TGTGCCAGCAGTCGTGGACTAGCGGGGGGACTTACCTACGAGCAGTACTTC
CASSRGLAGGLTYEQYF
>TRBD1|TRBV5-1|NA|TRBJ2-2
TGCGCCAGCAGCCCAAAGCCGGACAGGGTCTGGACCGGGGAGCTGTTTTTT
CASSPKPDRVWTGELFF
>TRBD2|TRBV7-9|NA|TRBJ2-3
TGTGCCAGCAGCTTAGCAAGCGGGGTGGATACGCAGTATTTT
CASSLASGVDTQYF
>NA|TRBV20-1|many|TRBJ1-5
TGCAGTGCTGGGGGACAAGGCAATCAGCCCCAGCATTTT
CSAGGQGNQPQHF
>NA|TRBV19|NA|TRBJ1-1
TGTGCCACCCGAGACACGATGAACACTGAAGCTTTCTTT
CATRDTMNTEAFF
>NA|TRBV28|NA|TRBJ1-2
TGTGCCAGCAGTCCTCGGACACCTACACACTATGGCTACACCTTC
CASSPRTPTHYGYTF
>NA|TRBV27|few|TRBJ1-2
TGTGCCAGCAGTTTGACAGCGAACTTACCCTATGGCTACACCTTC
CASSLTANLPYGYTF
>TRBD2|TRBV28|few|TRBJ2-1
TGTGCCAGCAGTTTATTGACGGGGGGGCGGATCAATGAGCAGTTCTTC
CASSLLTGGRINEQFF
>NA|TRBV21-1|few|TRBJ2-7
TGTGCCAGCAGCTCTGGGAGTCCGGGGGGCTACGAGCAGTACTTC
CASSSGSPGGYEQYF